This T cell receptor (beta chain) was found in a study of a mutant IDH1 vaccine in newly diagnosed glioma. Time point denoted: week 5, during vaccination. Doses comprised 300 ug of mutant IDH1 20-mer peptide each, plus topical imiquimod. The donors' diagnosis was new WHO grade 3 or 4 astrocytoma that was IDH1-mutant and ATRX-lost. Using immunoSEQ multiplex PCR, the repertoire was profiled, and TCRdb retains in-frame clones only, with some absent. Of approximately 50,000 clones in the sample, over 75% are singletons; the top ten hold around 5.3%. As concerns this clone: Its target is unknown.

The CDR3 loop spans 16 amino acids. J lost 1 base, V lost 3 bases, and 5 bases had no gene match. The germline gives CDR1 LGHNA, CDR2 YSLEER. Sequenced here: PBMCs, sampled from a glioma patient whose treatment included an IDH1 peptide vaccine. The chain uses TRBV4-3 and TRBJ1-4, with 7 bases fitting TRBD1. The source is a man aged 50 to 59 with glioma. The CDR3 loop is CASSQDDRETNEKLFF. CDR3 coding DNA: TGCGCCAGCAGCCAGGACGACAGGGAAACTAATGAAAAACTGTTTTTT.